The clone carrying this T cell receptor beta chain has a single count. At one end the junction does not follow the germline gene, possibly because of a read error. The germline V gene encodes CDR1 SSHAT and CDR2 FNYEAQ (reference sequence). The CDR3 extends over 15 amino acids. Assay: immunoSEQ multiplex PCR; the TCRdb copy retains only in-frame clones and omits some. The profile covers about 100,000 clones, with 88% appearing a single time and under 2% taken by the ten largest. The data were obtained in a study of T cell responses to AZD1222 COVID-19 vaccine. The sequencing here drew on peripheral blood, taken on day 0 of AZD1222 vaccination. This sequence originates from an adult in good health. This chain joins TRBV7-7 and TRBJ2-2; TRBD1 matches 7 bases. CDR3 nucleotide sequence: TGTGCTAGCAGCCGGACAGGCCCGGGGACCGGGGAGCTGTTTTTT. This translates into CASSRTGPGTGELFF.